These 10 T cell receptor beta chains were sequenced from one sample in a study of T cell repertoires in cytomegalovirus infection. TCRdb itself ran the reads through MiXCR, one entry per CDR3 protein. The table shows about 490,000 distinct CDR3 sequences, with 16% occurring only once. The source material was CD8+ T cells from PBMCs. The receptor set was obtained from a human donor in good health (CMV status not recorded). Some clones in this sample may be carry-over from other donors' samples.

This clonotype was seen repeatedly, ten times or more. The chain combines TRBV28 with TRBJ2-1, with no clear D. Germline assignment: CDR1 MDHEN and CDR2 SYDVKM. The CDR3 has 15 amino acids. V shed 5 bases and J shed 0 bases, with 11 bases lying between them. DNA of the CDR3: TGTGCCAGCAGTCCGGACGTAAGCTCCTACAATGAGCAGTTCTTC. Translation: CASSPDVSSYNEQFF. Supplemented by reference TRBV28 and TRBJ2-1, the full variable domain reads DVKVTQSSRYLVKRTGEKVFLECVQDMDHENMFWYRQDPGLGLRLIYFSYDVKMKEKGDIPEGYSVSREKKERFSLILESASTNQTSMYLCASSPDVSSYNEQFFGPGTRLTVL.

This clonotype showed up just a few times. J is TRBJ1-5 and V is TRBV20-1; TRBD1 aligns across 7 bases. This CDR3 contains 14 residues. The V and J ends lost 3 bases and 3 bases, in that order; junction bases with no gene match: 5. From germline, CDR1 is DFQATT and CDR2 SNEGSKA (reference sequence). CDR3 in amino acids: CSARPGQPNQPQHF. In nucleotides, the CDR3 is TGCAGTGCTAGGCCGGGACAGCCCAATCAGCCCCAGCATTTT.

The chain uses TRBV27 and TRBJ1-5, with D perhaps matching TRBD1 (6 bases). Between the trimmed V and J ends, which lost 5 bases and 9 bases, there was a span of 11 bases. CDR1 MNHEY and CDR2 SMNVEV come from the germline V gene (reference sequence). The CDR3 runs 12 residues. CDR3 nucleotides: TGTGCCAGCAGTATCAAAGGGGGGCCCCAGCATTTT. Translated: CASSIKGGPQHF.

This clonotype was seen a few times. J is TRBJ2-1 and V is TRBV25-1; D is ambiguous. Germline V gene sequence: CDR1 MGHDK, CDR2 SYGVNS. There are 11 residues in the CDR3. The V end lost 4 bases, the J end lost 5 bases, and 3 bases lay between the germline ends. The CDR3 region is CASSGHNEQFF. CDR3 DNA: TGTGCCAGCAGTGGACACAATGAGCAGTTCTTC.

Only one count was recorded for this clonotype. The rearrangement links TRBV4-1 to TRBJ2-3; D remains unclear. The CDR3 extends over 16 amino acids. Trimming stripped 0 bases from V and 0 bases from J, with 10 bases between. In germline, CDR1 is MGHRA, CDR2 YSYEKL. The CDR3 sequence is CASSQEAVESTDTQYF. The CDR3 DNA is TGCGCCAGCAGCCAAGAAGCCGTAGAGAGCACAGATACGCAGTATTTT.

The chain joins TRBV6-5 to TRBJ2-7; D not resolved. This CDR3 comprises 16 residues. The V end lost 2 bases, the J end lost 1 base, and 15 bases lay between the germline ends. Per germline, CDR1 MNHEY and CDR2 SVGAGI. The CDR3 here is CASSYAYDGSSYEQYF. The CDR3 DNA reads TGTGCCAGCAGTTACGCCTACGACGGTAGTTCCTACGAGCAGTACTTC.

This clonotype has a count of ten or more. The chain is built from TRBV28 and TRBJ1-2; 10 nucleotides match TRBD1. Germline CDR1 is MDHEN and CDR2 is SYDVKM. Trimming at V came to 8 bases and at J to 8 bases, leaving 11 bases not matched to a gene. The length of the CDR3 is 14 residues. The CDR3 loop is CASLDRGLMWGYTF. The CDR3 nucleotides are TGTGCCAGCCTAGACAGGGGGCTAATGTGGGGCTACACCTTC.

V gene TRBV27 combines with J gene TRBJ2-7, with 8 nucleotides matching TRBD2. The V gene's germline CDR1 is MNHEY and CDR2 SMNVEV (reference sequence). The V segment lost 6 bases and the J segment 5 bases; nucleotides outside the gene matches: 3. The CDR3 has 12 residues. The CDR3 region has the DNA TGTGCCAGCAGAGCGGGGGCCAACGAGCAGTACTTC. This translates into CASRAGANEQYF.

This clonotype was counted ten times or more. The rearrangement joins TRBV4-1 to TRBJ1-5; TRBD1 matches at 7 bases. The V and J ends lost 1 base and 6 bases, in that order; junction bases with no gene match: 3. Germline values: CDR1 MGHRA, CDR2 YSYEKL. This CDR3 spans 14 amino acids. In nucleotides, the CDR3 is TGCGCCAGCAGCCAAGGACAGGGAAGTCAGCCCCAGCATTTT. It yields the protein CASSQGQGSQPQHF.

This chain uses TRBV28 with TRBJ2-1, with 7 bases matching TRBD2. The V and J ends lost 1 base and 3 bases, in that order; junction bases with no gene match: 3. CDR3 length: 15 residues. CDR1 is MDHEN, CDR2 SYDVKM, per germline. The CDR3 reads CASSLYRGVYNEQFF. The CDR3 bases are TGTGCCAGCAGTTTATATCGGGGGGTCTACAATGAGCAGTTCTTC. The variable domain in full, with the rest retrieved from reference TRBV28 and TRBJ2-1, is DVKVTQSSRYLVKRTGEKVFLECVQDMDHENMFWYRQDPGLGLRLIYFSYDVKMKEKGDIPEGYSVSREKKERFSLILESASTNQTSMYLCASSLYRGVYNEQFFGPGTRLTVL.